This T cell receptor beta chain was recorded in a study of cytomegalovirus exposure and HLA in healthy donors. 13 Jbeta primers and 60 Vbeta primers were used for the PCR. Only in-frame clones appear in the TCRdb table, and some are missing; sequencing was by immunoSEQ multiplex PCR. This repertoire shows around 150,000 clones, about 80% found once; its top ten account for about a tenth. The CDR3 loop spans 17 amino acids. The germline V gene has CDR1 MGHRA and CDR2 YSYEKL. V shed 3 bases and J shed 5 bases, with 21 bases lying between them. The sequenced sample was PBMCs. The clonotype comes from a man aged 18 to 30 in good health and CMV-seropositive. The chain recombines TRBV4-1 with TRBJ2-3; D is unresolved. The DNA of the CDR3 is TGCGCCAGCAGCCAGAAATCTCACGGAGCCGTCGGAGATACGCAGTATTTT. This encodes CASSQKSHGAVGDTQYF.